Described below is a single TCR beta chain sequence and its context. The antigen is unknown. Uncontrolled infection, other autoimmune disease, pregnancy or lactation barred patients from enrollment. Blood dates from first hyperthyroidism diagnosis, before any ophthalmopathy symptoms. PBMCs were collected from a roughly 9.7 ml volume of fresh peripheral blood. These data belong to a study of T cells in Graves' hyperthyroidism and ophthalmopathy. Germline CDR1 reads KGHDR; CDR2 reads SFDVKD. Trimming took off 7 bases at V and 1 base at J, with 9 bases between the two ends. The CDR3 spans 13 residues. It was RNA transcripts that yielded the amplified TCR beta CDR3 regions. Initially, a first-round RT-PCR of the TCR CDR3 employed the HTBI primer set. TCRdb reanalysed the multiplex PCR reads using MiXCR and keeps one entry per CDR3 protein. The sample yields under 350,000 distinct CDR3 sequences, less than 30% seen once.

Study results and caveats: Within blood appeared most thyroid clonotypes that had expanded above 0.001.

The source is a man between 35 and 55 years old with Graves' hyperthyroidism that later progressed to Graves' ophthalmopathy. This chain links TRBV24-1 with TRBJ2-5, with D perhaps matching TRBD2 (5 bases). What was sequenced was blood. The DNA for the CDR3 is TGTGCCACCAGCATACGGGGCCAAGAGACCCAGTACTTC. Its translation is CATSIRGQETQYF.